One and the same sample provided the 18 T cell receptor beta chains below, sequenced in a study of pediatric ulcerative colitis. During colonoscopy, one to two rectal pinch biopsies were collected. TCRdb's copy holds only in-frame clones and misses some; the assay was immunoSEQ multiplex PCR. The sample holds 40,000 to 60,000 clones, around 76% seen once. The sample consisted of gut tissue. Receptor source: a girl aged 5-17 years with moderate ulcerative colitis.

The chain couples TRBV7-2 to TRBJ2-7, with 9 positions matching TRBD1. Looked up from germline, CDR1 is SGHTA and CDR2 is FQGNSA. The V gene end was trimmed by 4 bases and the J gene end by 6 bases; junction bases not matched to a gene: 7. The CDR3 length is 14 residues. The CDR3 DNA reads as TGTGCCAGCAGCTGGGACAGGGCCCAAAGCGAGCAGTACTTC. Amino acid sequence: CASSWDRAQSEQYF.

This sequence joins TRBV6-4 and TRBJ2-3, with D possibly matching TRBD2 (6 bases). Between the trimmed V and J ends, which lost 6 bases and 2 bases, there was a span of 18 bases. Germline V gene data show CDR1 as MRHNA and CDR2 as SNTAGT. This CDR3 comprises 16 residues. The CDR3 spells CASSPGVGGDTDTQYF. The CDR3 nucleotides read TGTGCCAGCAGCCCGGGGGTTGGTGGTGACACAGATACGCAGTATTTT.

V gene TRBV2 combines with J gene TRBJ1-1; the match to TRBD1 covers 8 bases. The germline V gene encodes CDR1 SNHLY and CDR2 FYNNEI. The CDR3 spans 15 residues. V gave up 0 bases and J gave up 3 bases; unmatched junction bases: 3. The CDR3 is CASSEAQGAYTEAFF. The DNA of the CDR3 is TGTGCCAGCAGTGAAGCTCAGGGGGCGTACACTGAAGCTTTCTTT.

Remarks on this clone: This CDR3 is also generated by other DNA sequences in the sample. The chain employs TRBV5-1 and TRBJ2-5; D is unclear. Trimming pared 0 bases from V and 5 bases from J, leaving 20 bases between. This CDR3 comprises 17 residues. Germline values: CDR1 SGHRS, CDR2 YFSETQ. CDR3 residues: CASSLASGTPARETQYF. DNA of the CDR3: TGCGCCAGCAGCTTGGCCTCGGGCACTCCTGCGCGGGAGACCCAGTACTTC.

This rearrangement joins TRBV11-2 to TRBJ1-1; D gene unclear. V dropped 2 bases and J dropped 1 base, with 5 bases sitting between them. The V gene's germline CDR1 is SGHAT and CDR2 FQNNGV. The CDR3 spans 13 residues. The CDR3 here is CASSLSGNTEAFF. The CDR3 region has the DNA TGTGCCAGCAGCTTAAGCGGGAACACTGAAGCTTTCTTT.

This clone is classed as large (0.1 to 1%). The rearrangement links TRBV7-6 to TRBJ1-1; D call uncertain. Trimming pared 5 bases from V and 1 base from J, leaving 14 bases between. This CDR3 has 15 amino acids. Germline CDR1 reads SGHVS; CDR2 reads FNYEAQ. CDR3 DNA sequence: TGTGCCAGCAGCCCCCGGACGGAAAAGAACACTGAAGCTTTCTTT. It specifies CASSPRTEKNTEAFF.

This chain links TRBV19 with TRBJ2-1; D uncertain. This CDR3 contains 16 residues. V shed 0 bases and J shed 0 bases, with 9 bases lying between them. Germline V lookup: CDR1 LNHDA, CDR2 SQIVND (reference sequence). CDR3 coding DNA: TGTGCCAGTAGTATAGATCACAGCAACTCCTACAATGAGCAGTTCTTC. Protein sequence: CASSIDHSNSYNEQFF.

Only one count was recorded for this clone. The chain employs TRBV18 and TRBJ2-2; D remains ambiguous. Germline CDR1 and CDR2: KGHSH and LQKENI. This CDR3 comprises 16 residues. Trimming left V 3 bases short and J 5 bases short, with 16 bases between. The DNA of the CDR3 is TGTGCCAGCTCACCTCGGGCTCCAAGGATGACCGGGGAGCTGTTTTTT. The encoded protein is CASSPRAPRMTGELFF.

This clone showed up just a few times. The chain has TRBV28 and TRBJ2-1; 11 bases line up with TRBD2. Trimming took 6 bases from V and 4 from J; bases not matched to a gene: 5. Germline V lookup: CDR1 MDHEN, CDR2 SYDVKM. CDR3 length equals 15 residues. The CDR3 DNA reads TGTGCCAGCAGACCCCTAGCGGGGGGATACAATGAGCAGTTCTTC. It specifies CASRPLAGGYNEQFF.

This chain connects TRBV5-5 to TRBJ2-4; no clear D. The V gene's germline CDR1 is SGHKS and CDR2 YYEKEE (reference sequence). CDR3 length: 14 amino acids. Trimming left V 7 bases short and J 3 bases short, with 14 bases between. CDR3 nucleotide sequence: TGTGCCAGCGACTCGTCGGTCGGCAAAAACATTCAGTACTTC. This gives the protein CASDSSVGKNIQYF.

The rearrangement joins TRBV15 to TRBJ2-1, with 7 bases fitting TRBD2. CDR3 length equals 13 residues. Trimming at V came to 5 bases and at J to 7 bases, leaving 5 bases not matched to a gene. The germline CDR1 and CDR2 sequences are LNHNV and YYDKDF (reference sequence). The CDR3 region is CATSAGTNNEQFF. CDR3 nucleotide sequence: TGTGCCACCAGCGCCGGGACTAATAATGAGCAGTTCTTC.

This chain links TRBV10-3 with TRBJ2-1; 8 positions match TRBD1. The CDR3 spans 15 residues. Germline V lookup: CDR1 ENHRY, CDR2 SYGVKD. V lost 1 base to trimming and J lost 10 bases; unmatched junction nucleotides: 9. CDR3 nucleotides: TGTGCCATCAGTGAGTTTGGGCAGGGGGCCGAGGAGCAGTTCTTC. Translating gives CAISEFGQGAEEQFF.

This clone was picked up a small number of times. The chain has TRBV7-9 and TRBJ1-6; the match to TRBD1 covers 7 bases. With 6 bases clipped from V and 9 bases from J, the junction kept 8 bases outside the gene matches. The CDR3 spans 14 residues. The germline gives CDR1 SEHNR, CDR2 FQNEAQ (reference sequence). As DNA, the CDR3 is TGTGCCAGCAGTAACGACAGGGCCGGTTCACCCCTCCACTTT. Its protein product is CASSNDRAGSPLHF.

The chain uses TRBV6-5 and TRBJ2-7; unclear D gene. V was pared by 6 bases and J by 2 bases, with 11 bases between. The CDR3 sequence is 13 residues long. Germline assignment: CDR1 MNHEY and CDR2 SVGAGI. The CDR3 coding sequence is TGTGCCAGCAGGAAAGACGGTACCTACGAGCAGTACTTC. As protein: CASRKDGTYEQYF.

The rearrangement links TRBV4-1 to TRBJ2-7; D is ambiguous. Germline V gives CDR1 MGHRA, CDR2 YSYEKL. V dropped 1 base and J dropped 2 bases, with 6 bases sitting between them. The CDR3 extends over 13 amino acids. As DNA, the CDR3 is TGCGCCAGCAGCCAAGGACAAGCCTACGAGCAGTACTTC. Translating it yields CASSQGQAYEQYF.

The chain employs TRBV5-6 and TRBJ1-1; D gene ambiguous. CDR1 and CDR2 from the germline V gene are SGHDT and YYEEEE. The CDR3 is made up of 15 amino acids. Trimming cost V 0 bases and J 0 bases, with 9 bases left between them. CDR3 sequence reads: CASSLEERLNTEAFF. CDR3 DNA: TGTGCCAGCAGCTTGGAAGAACGGTTGAACACTGAAGCTTTCTTT.

This chain connects TRBV5-1 to TRBJ2-1; possibly TRBD2 for D (6 bases). The V end lost 2 bases, the J end lost 4 bases, and 10 bases lay between the germline ends. CDR1 and CDR2 from the germline V gene are SGHRS and YFSETQ. The CDR3 has 14 amino acids. CDR3 bases: TGCGCCAGCAGCTTACCGGGGGATTACAATGAGCAGTTCTTC. Amino acids: CASSLPGDYNEQFF. The whole variable domain, remainder taken from reference TRBV5-1 and TRBJ2-1, is KAGVTQTPRYLIKTRGQQVTLSCSPISGHRSVSWYQQTPGQGLQFLFEYFSETQRNKGNFPGRFSGRQFSNSRSEMNVSTLELGDSALYLCASSLPGDYNEQFFGPGTRLTVL.

About this clone itself: Other DNA sequences in this sample translate to the same CDR3. The chain employs TRBV11-1 and TRBJ2-2; 7 nucleotides align to TRBD2. The CDR3 has 15 residues. V dropped 9 bases and J dropped 1; count of bases not matched to a gene: 8. Germline CDR1 is SGHAT and CDR2 is FQDESV (reference sequence). The DNA of the CDR3 is TGTGCCAGTACAGAAGCGGGGCGGAACACCGGGGAGCTGTTTTTT. It encodes CASTEAGRNTGELFF. The whole variable domain, filled in from reference TRBV11-1 and TRBJ2-2, reads EAEVAQSPRYKITEKSQAVAFWCDPISGHATLYWYRQILGQGPELLVQFQDESVVDDSQLPKDRFSAERLKGVDSTLKIQPAELGDSAMYLCASTEAGRNTGELFFGEGSRLTVL.